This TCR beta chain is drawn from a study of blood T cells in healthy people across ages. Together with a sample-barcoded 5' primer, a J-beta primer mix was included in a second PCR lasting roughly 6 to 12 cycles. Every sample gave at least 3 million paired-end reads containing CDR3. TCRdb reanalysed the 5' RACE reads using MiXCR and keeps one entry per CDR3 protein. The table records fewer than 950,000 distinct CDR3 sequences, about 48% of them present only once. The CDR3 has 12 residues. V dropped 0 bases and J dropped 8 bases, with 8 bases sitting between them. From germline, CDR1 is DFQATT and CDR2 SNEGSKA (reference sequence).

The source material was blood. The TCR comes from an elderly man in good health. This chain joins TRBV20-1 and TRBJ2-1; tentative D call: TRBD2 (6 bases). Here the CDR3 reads CSAREGGYEQFF. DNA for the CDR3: TGCAGTGCTAGAGAGGGGGGATATGAGCAGTTCTTC.